This is a list of T cell receptor beta chains from one sample in a study of T cells after yellow fever vaccination. Each CDR3 protein is one row after TCRdb ran MiXCR on the 5' RACE reads. The top ten clones hold more than 15% of a sample with 300,000 to 400,000 distinct CDR3 sequences, 8.5% to 9% of them seen once. The starting material was PBMCs, obtained on the day of the first yellow fever vaccination. The receptors derive from a young man who received the YFV17D yellow fever vaccine. The CDR3 runs from the conserved cysteine through the conserved F or W. The order of the fields is V gene, J gene, CDR3 protein.

>TRBV12-3/TRBV12-4|TRBJ2-1
CASTLGGGAGVNEQFF
>TRBV5-5|TRBJ2-7
CASSRIPGQGYEQYF
>TRBV11-2|TRBJ2-5
CASSRTSVQETQYF
>TRBV24-1|TRBJ2-5
CATSVGGGASLTQYF
>TRBV20-1|TRBJ2-4
CSAASLAGGSGTKNIQYF
>TRBV20-1|TRBJ2-3
CSARLAGGAILTDTQYF
>TRBV5-5|TRBJ1-2
CASSPRGQGNYGYTF
>TRBV4-1|TRBJ2-6
CASSPAPLTGAPSGANVLTF
>TRBV7-2|TRBJ2-6
CASSSVGTGSGANVLTF
>TRBV12-3/TRBV12-4|TRBJ2-1
CASSFWWGMRGAGNEQFF
>TRBV18|TRBJ2-5
CASFSSGGKETQYF
>TRBV9|TRBJ2-7
CASSVTSGPYEQYF
>TRBV11-2|TRBJ1-2
CASSLDGGTGAYGYTF
>TRBV5-4|TRBJ2-5
CASSSGEGRGGLFQETQYF
>TRBV20-1|TRBJ1-5
CSARGTIRNQPQHF
>TRBV12-3/TRBV12-4|TRBJ2-3
CASSPLRGRGTDTQYF
>TRBV20-1|TRBJ1-5
CSCQSGGRGNQPQHF
>TRBV7-9|TRBJ1-6
CASSPMGGDSPLHF
>TRBV11-2|TRBJ2-7
CASSIATGLKVYEQYF
>TRBV10-2|TRBJ1-5
CASSAVPTPQHF
>TRBV7-9|TRBJ1-1
CASSLGDRASTEAFF